The rows below give T cell receptor beta chains drawn from one sample of a study of cytomegalovirus exposure and HLA in healthy donors. The assay was immunoSEQ multiplex PCR, and TCRdb's table has in-frame clones only and misses some. The sample contains 250,000 to 350,000 clones, 86% of which appear only once. Sequences were obtained from PBMCs. These receptor sequences come from a man in his forties or fifties in good health and CMV-seropositive. The CDR3 runs from the conserved cysteine through the conserved F or W. The D gene is left open where the match is weak. Size tells how often a clone was seen (once, few, many) or the class of an expanded clone, and some rows leave it out.

clone_size: .
j_call: TRBJ2-6
d_call: TRBD1
v_call: TRBV27
cdr3_aa: CASSEQGAGANVLTF
cdr3_nt: TGTGCCAGCAGTGAACAGGGGGCTGGGGCCAACGTCCTGACTTTC

clone_size: .
j_call: TRBJ2-1
d_call: TRBD2
v_call: TRBV5-4
cdr3_aa: CASSLAGLAGGSSYNEQFF
cdr3_nt: TGTGCCAGCAGCCTCGCGGGACTAGCGGGAGGAAGCTCCTACAATGAGCAGTTCTTC

clone_size: .
j_call: TRBJ1-1
d_call: .
v_call: TRBV7-8
cdr3_aa: CASSLARGGTEAFF
cdr3_nt: TGTGCCAGCAGCTTAGCGCGAGGGGGAACTGAAGCTTTCTTT

clone_size: once
j_call: TRBJ2-3
d_call: TRBD2
v_call: TRBV6-6
cdr3_aa: CASRAGGRSDTQYF
cdr3_nt: TGTGCCAGCAGGGCGGGCGGGAGGTCAGATACGCAGTATTTT

clone_size: .
j_call: TRBJ1-2
d_call: .
v_call: TRBV2
cdr3_aa: CASSGGRAVYGYTF
cdr3_nt: TGTGCCAGCAGTGGTGGCAGGGCGGTCTATGGCTACACCTTC

clone_size: .
j_call: TRBJ2-1
d_call: .
v_call: TRBV5-1
cdr3_aa: CASGGGRRSEQFF
cdr3_nt: TGCGCCAGCGGCGGTGGCAGGAGGAGTGAGCAGTTCTTC

clone_size: .
j_call: TRBJ1-2
d_call: TRBD1
v_call: TRBV27
cdr3_aa: CASRTGTGGHYGYTF
cdr3_nt: TGTGCCAGCAGAACAGGGACAGGGGGCCACTATGGCTACACCTTC

clone_size: once
j_call: TRBJ2-2
d_call: .
v_call: TRBV5-1
cdr3_aa: CASSMTDTGELFF
cdr3_nt: TGCGCCAGCAGCATGACAGACACCGGGGAGCTGTTTTTT

clone_size: .
j_call: TRBJ1-1
d_call: TRBD1
v_call: TRBV6-5
cdr3_aa: CASSYRGHTEAFF
cdr3_nt: TGTGCCAGCAGTTACAGGGGGCACACTGAAGCTTTCTTT

clone_size: once
j_call: TRBJ2-1
d_call: TRBD2
v_call: TRBV10-3
cdr3_aa: CATTQPPGTRGRNEQFF
cdr3_nt: TGTGCCACCACCCAACCACCCGGGACTAGGGGAAGGAATGAGCAGTTCTTC

clone_size: .
j_call: TRBJ1-6
d_call: .
v_call: TRBV5-4
cdr3_aa: CASSLDRSPLHF
cdr3_nt: TGTGCCAGCAGCTTGGATCGGTCACCCCTCCACTTT

clone_size: .
j_call: TRBJ2-7
d_call: .
v_call: TRBV5-6
cdr3_aa: CASSLALQESYYEQYF
cdr3_nt: TGTGCCAGCAGCTTGGCCCTGCAGGAATCATACTACGAGCAGTACTTC